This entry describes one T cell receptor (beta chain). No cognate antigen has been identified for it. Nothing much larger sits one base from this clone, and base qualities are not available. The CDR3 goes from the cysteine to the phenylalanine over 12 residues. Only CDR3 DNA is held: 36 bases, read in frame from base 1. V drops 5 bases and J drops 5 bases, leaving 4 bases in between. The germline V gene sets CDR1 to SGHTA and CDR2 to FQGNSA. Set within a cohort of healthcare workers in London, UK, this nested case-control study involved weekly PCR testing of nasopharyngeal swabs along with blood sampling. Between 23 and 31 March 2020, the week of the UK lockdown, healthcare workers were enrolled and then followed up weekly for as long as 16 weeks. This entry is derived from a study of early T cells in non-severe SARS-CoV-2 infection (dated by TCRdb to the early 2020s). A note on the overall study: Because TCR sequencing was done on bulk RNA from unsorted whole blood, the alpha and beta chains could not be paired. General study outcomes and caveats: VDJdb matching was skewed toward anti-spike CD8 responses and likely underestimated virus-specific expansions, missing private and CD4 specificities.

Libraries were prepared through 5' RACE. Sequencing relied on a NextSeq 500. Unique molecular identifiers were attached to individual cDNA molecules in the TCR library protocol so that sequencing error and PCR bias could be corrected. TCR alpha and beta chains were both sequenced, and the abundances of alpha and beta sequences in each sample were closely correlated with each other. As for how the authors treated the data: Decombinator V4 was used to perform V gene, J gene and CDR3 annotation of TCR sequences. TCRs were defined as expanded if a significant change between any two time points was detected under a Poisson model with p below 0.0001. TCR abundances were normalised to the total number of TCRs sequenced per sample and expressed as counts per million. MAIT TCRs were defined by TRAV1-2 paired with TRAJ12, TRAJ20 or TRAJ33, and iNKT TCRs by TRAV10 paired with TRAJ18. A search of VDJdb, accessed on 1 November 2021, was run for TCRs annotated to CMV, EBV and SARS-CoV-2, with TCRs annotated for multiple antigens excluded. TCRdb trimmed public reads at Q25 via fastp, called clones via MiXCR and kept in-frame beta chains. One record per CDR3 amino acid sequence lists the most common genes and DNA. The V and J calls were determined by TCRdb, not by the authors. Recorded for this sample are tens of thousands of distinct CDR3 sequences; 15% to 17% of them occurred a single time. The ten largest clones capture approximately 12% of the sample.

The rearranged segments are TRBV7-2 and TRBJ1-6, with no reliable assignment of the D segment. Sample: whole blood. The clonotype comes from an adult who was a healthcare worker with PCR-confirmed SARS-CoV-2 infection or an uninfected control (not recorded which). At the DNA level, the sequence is TGTGCCAGCAGCATAAATAATTCACCCCTCCACTTT. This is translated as CASSINNSPLHF. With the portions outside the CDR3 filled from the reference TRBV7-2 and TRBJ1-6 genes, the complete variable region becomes GAGVSQSPSNKVTEKGKDVELRCDPISGHTALYWYRQSLGQGLEFLIYFQGNSAPDKSGLPSDRFSAERTGGSVSTLTIQRTQQEDSAVYLCASSINNSPLHFGNGTRLTVT.